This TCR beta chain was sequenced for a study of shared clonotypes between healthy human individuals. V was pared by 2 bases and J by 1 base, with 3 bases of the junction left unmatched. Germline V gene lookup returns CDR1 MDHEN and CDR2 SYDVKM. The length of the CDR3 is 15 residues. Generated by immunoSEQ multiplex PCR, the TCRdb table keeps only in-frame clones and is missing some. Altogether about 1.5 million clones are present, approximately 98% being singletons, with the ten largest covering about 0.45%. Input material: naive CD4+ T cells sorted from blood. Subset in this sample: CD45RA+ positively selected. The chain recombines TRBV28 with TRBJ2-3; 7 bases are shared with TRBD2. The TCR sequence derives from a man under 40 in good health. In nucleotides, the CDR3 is TGTGCCAGCAGTTTACAGGGAGGGGGCACAGATACGCAGTATTTT. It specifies CASSLQGGGTDTQYF.